This entry concerns a single TCR beta chain. Its matching antigen is unknown. The protocol was immunoSEQ multiplex PCR, while the TCRdb copy is restricted to in-frame clones and leaves out a portion. The profile shows some 110,000 clones, approximately 84% of them singletons. Germline CDR1 is MNHNY and CDR2 is SVGAGI (reference sequence). The CDR3 is 11 residues long. J lost 11 bases, V lost 6 bases, and 4 bases had no gene match. This sample stems from a study of graft-versus-host responses after intestinal transplantation. Study in general: All recipients were given anti-thymocyte globulin induction, and tacrolimus and steroids were then administered for three to four years. The study, taken as a whole, reports: Peak circulating GvH clone levels were associated with early post-transplant HvG declines. GvH clones were identified in recipient marrow, with some first appearing in ileum or blood.

The V gene is TRBV6-6, the J gene TRBJ1-1; TRBD1 matches at 9 bases. The receptor was isolated from a human donor who received an intestinal transplant. Sequences were derived from unstimulated CD4+ T cells sorted from spleen or lymph node cells, sampled before intestinal transplant. The DNA of the CDR3 is TGTGCCAGCAGACAGACAGGGGGTGCTTTCTTT. It is translated as CASRQTGGAFF.